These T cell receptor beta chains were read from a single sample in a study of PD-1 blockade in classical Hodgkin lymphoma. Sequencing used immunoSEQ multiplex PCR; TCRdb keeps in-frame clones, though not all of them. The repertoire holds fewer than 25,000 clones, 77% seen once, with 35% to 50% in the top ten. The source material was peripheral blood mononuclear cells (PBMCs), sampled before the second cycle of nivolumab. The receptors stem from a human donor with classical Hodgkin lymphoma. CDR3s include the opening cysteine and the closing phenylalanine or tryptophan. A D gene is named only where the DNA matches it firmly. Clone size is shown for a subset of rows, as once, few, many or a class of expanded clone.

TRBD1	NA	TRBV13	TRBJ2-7	TGTGCCAGCAGCATGGGGACAGGGGGTAGCTCCTACGAGCAGTACTTC	CASSMGTGGSSYEQYF
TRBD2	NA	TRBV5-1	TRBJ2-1	TGCGCCAGCTCCTTAACGGGACTAGACGCCAATGAGCAGTTCTTC	CASSLTGLDANEQFF
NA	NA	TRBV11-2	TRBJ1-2	TGTGCCAGCAGCCTCCTGACAGGTGGTCATGGCTACACCTTC	CASSLLTGGHGYTF
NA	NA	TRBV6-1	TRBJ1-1	TGTGCCAGCAGTGAACAGTGGAACACTGAAGCTTTCTTT	CASSEQWNTEAFF
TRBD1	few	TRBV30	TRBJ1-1	TGTGCCTGGAGGATCCCAGGGGGCGGGGAAGCTTTCTTT	CAWRIPGGGEAFF
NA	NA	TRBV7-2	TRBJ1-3	TGTGCCAGCAGCTTAGTCGGGGGACCGGGAAACACCATATATTTT	CASSLVGGPGNTIYF
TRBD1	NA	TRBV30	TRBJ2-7	TGTGCCTGGTCTGGGGATAAAGGGACAGGGGAATACTACGAGCAGTACTTC	CAWSGDKGTGEYYEQYF
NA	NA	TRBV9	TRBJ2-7	TGTGCCAGCAGCGTAGCTTACGGGGAAGCCTACGAGCAGTACTTC	CASSVAYGEAYEQYF
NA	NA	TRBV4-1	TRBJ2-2	TGCGCCAGCAGCCAAGAATCTAGGGTAGCCCACTACCCCGGGGAGCTGTTTTTT	CASSQESRVAHYPGELFF
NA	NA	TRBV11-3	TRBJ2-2	TGTGCCAGCGGCATCAAAAACACCGGGGAGCTGTTTTTT	CASGIKNTGELFF
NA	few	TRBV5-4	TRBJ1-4	TGTGCCAGCAGCCAAGGACGGAACGTGAATGAAAAACTGTTTTTT	CASSQGRNVNEKLFF
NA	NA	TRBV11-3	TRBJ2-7	TGTGCCAGCCAAGGTGTGGCGTTGGGCGAGCAGTACTTC	CASQGVALGEQYF
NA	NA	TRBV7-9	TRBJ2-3	TGTGCCAGCAGCTTAAGGGCTCCAGATACGCAGTATTTT	CASSLRAPDTQYF
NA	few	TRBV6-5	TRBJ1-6	TGTGCCATCAGGTTAGGCCTTCTTGATTCACCCCTCCACTTT	CAIRLGLLDSPLHF
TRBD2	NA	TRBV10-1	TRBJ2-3	TGCGCCAGCAGTGATAGCGGGAGTGACATAGTGTATTTT	CASSDSGSDIVYF
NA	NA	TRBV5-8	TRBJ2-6	TGTGCCAGCAGCTTAGATTTCTCTGGGGCCAACGTCCTGACTTTC	CASSLDFSGANVLTF
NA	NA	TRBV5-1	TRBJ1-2	TGCGCCAGCAGCTTGGACGAATGGGCCCATGGCTACACCTTC	CASSLDEWAHGYTF
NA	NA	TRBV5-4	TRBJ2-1	TGTGCCAGCAGCTTGGGTGCCTCCTACAATGAGCAGTTCTTC	CASSLGASYNEQFF
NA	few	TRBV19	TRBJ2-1	TGTGCCAGTAGTATAGTTTCGGGCGGGCAGTTCTTC	CASSIVSGGQFF
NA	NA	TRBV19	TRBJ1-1	TGTGCCAGTAGCATAGGGGTATTGAACACTGAAGCTTTCTTT	CASSIGVLNTEAFF
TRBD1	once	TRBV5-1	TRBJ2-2	TGCGCCACCACCGGGACAGGGGACACCGGGGAGCTGTTTTTT	CATTGTGDTGELFF
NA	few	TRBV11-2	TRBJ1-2	TGTGCCAGCAGCTTAACGAAGGACCTCTATGGCTACACCTTC	CASSLTKDLYGYTF
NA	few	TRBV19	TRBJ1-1	TGTGCCAGTAAGCGGGAATTCGGAACTGAAGCTTTCTTT	CASKREFGTEAFF
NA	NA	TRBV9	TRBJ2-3	TGTGCCAGCAGCGTAGGTGGGGGGGCGACAGATACGCAGTATTTT	CASSVGGGATDTQYF
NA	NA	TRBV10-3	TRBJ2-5	TGTGCCATCAGAGGGGGAGAGACCCAGTACTTC	CAIRGGETQYF
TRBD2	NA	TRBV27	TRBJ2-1	TGTGCCAGCAGTCCCTCTAGCGGGAGGCGCAATGAGCAGTTCTTC	CASSPSSGRRNEQFF
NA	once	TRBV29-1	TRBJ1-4	TGCAGCGTTTGGGACGAAAGAGGAAAACTGTTTTTT	CSVWDERGKLFF
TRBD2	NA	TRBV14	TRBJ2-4	TGTGCCAGCAGCCAGGGAGGGTCTGACAAAAACATTCAGTACTTC	CASSQGGSDKNIQYF
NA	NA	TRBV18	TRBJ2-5	TGTGCCAGCTCACCATACCAAGAGACCCAGTACTTC	CASSPYQETQYF
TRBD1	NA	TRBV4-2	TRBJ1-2	TGTGCCAGCAGCCAAGTTAAGGGGGCTGAGGGCTACACCTTC	CASSQVKGAEGYTF
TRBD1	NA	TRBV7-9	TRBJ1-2	TGTGCCAGCAGCTTCTATCGCGACAGGGGGAACTATGGCTACACCTTC	CASSFYRDRGNYGYTF
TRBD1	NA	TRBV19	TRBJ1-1	TGTGCCAGTAGTATCAGGGCCCGGGACAGGACATCTGAAGCTTTCTTT	CASSIRARDRTSEAFF
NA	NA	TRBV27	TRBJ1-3	TGTGCCAGCAGTTTAAACCCGAATTCTGGAAACACCATATATTTT	CASSLNPNSGNTIYF
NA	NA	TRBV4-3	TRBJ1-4	TGCGCCAGCAGCCAAGATGGGTTGACAACTAATGAAAAACTGTTTTTT	CASSQDGLTTNEKLFF
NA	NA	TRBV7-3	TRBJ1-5	TGTGCCAGCAGCCCCGGACCAGGGAGCAATCAGCCCCAGCATTTT	CASSPGPGSNQPQHF
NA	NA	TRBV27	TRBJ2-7	TGTGCCAGCAGTCCGGGCGAGCAGTACTTC	CASSPGEQYF
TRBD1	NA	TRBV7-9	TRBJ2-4	TGTGCCAGCAGCCATCTAACAGGGGCGGGTAACATTCAGTACTTC	CASSHLTGAGNIQYF
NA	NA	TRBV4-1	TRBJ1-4	TGCGCCAGTTCAAGGGTGGAGGAGGGTAATGAAAAACTGTTTTTT	CASSRVEEGNEKLFF
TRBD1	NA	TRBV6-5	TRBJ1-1	TGTGCCAGCAGTTACACTGGGACCACAGGGGGAGAAGCTTTCTTT	CASSYTGTTGGEAFF
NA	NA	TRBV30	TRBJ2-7	TGTGCCTGGAGTGGAGGGGGGGCTTCGTACGAGCAGTACTTC	CAWSGGGASYEQYF
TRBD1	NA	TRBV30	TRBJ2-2	TGTGCCTGGAGTAGGACAGGGGGCACCGGGGAGCTGTTTTTT	CAWSRTGGTGELFF
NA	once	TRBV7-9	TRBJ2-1	TGTGCCAGCAGCATATACTCCAGCGGTAGCTCCTACAATGAGCAGTTCTTC	CASSIYSSGSSYNEQFF
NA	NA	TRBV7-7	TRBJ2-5	TGTGCCAGCAGCCCCACAATATACCAAGAGACCCAGTACTTC	CASSPTIYQETQYF
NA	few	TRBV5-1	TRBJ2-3	TGCGCCAGCAGCCCGGACGTGGGAGGTTTAGCAGATACGCAGTATTTT	CASSPDVGGLADTQYF
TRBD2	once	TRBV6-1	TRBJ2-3	TGTGCCAGCAGAAAACTAGCGGCGACCACAGATACGCAGTATTTT	CASRKLAATTDTQYF
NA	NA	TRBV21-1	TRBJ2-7	TGTGCCAGCGGTCTCGTTTCGCGTATCTACGAGCAGTACTTC	CASGLVSRIYEQYF
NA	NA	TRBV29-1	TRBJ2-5	TGCAGCGTTTATAGGGAAGCGACCCAGTACTTC	CSVYREATQYF
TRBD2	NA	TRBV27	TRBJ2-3	TGTGCCAGCAGTTTATCGGCGGGAGCCGAACCTAAGCTTACGCAGTATTTT	CASSLSAGAEPKLTQYF
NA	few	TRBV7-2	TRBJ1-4	TGTGCCAGCAGCTTAGGAACAGGTTATAATGAAAAACTGTTTTTT	CASSLGTGYNEKLFF
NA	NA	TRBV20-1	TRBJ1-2	TGCAGTGCTAGAGATGAGGAGGGCTACACCTTC	CSARDEEGYTF
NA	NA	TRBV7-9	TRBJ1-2	TGTGCCAGCAAAAACTATGGCTACACCTTC	CASKNYGYTF
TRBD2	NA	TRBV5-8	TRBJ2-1	TGTGCCAGCAGCTTGGCCCGACTAGCGGGAGCTGAGCAGTTCTTC	CASSLARLAGAEQFF